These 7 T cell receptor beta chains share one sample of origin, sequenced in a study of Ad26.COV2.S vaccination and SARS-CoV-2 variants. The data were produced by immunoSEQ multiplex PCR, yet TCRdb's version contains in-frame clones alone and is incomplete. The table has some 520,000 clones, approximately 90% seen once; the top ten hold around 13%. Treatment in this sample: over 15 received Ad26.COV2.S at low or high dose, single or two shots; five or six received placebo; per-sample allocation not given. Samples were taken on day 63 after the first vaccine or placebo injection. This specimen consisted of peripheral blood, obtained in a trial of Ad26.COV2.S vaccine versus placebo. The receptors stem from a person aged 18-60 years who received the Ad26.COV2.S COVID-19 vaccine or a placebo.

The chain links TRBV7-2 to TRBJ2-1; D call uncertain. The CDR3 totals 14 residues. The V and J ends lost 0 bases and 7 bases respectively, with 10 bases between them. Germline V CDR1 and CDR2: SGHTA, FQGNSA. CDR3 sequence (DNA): TGTGCCAGCAGCTTAGCCACTATCAATAATGAGCAGTTCTTC. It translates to CASSLATINNEQFF.

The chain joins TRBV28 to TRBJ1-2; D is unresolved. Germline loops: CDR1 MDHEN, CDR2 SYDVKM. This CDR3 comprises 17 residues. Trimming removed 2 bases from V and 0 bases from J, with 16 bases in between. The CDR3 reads CASSLEGWQETNYGYTF. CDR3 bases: TGTGCCAGCAGTTTAGAAGGTTGGCAGGAGACTAACTATGGCTACACCTTC.

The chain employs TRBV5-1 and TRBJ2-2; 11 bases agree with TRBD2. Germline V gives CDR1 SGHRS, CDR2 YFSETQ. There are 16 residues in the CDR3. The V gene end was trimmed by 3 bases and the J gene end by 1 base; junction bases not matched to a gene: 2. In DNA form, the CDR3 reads TGCGCCAGCAGCTCGGGACTAGCGGTGAACACCGGGGAGCTGTTTTTT. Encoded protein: CASSSGLAVNTGELFF. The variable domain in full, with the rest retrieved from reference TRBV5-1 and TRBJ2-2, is KAGVTQTPRYLIKTRGQQVTLSCSPISGHRSVSWYQQTPGQGLQFLFEYFSETQRNKGNFPGRFSGRQFSNSRSEMNVSTLELGDSALYLCASSSGLAVNTGELFFGEGSRLTVL.

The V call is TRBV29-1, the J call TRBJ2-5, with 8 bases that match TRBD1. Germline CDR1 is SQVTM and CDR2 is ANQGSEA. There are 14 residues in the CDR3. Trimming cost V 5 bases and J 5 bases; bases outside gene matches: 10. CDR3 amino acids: CSVTGGQGGETQYF. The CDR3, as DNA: TGCAGCGTTACGGGCGGACAGGGCGGCGAGACCCAGTACTTC.

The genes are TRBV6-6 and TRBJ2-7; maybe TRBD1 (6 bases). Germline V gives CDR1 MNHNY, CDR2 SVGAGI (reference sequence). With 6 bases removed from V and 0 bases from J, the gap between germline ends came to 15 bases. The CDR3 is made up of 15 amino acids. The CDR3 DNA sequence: TGTGCCAGCAGCTTACGGACAGCAATCTCCTACGAGCAGTACTTC. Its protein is CASSLRTAISYEQYF.

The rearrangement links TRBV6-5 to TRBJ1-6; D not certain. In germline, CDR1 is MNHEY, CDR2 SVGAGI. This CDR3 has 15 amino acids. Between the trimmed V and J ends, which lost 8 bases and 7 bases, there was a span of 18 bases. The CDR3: CASADGSFGNSPLHF. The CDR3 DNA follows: TGTGCCAGCGCCGATGGATCCTTCGGAAATTCACCCCTCCACTTT.

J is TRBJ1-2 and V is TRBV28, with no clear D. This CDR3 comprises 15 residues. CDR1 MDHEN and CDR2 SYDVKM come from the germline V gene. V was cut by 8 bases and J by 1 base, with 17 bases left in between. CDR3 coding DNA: TGTGCCAGCCAAATGCCGTTAGGGATTAACTATGGCTACACCTTC. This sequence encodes CASQMPLGINYGYTF.